One and the same sample provided the 17 T cell receptor beta chains below, sequenced in a study of T cell responses to AZD1222 COVID-19 vaccine. Here immunoSEQ multiplex PCR was the method, and the copy in TCRdb shows in-frame clones only, minus some. Among about 120,000 clones listed, roughly 88% were seen once. Sequencing was performed on peripheral blood, taken on day 0 of AZD1222 vaccination. The receptor set was obtained from an adult in good health.

The chain combines TRBV20-1 with TRBJ2-1; D call uncertain. The V end was cut by 3 bases, the J end by 5 bases, with 8 bases between. The germline V gene encodes CDR1 DFQATT and CDR2 SNEGSKA (reference sequence). The CDR3 loop spans 12 amino acids. CDR3 coding DNA: TGCAGTGCTAGTCCTCTAAACAATGAGCAGTTCTTC. It specifies CSASPLNNEQFF.

This sequence joins TRBV16 and TRBJ1-5; unclear D gene. The germline gives CDR1 KGHSY, CDR2 FQNENV. The CDR3 contains 14 residues. Deletions cut 6 bases from V and 0 bases from J, with 9 bases between. The CDR3 DNA is TGTGCCAGCAGTCCTCAATATAGCAATCAGCCCCAGCATTTT. This sequence encodes CASSPQYSNQPQHF.

The V and J genes are TRBV11-2 and TRBJ2-5; D unresolved. Germline V lookup: CDR1 SGHAT, CDR2 FQNNGV. V dropped 6 bases and J dropped 5 bases, with 16 bases sitting between them. This CDR3 is 14 amino acids long. CDR3 bases: TGTGCCAGCAGACCAGGCCCGGCCTACGAGACCCAGTACTTC. Protein sequence: CASRPGPAYETQYF.

The chain carries TRBV2 and TRBJ2-7; 9 bases agree with TRBD1. The trim removed 5 bases at V and 3 bases at J, leaving 2 bases unmatched. The CDR3 has 13 amino acids. The germline CDR1 and CDR2 sequences are SNHLY and FYNNEI. The CDR3 protein is CASSRGQGYEQYF. The CDR3 DNA reads TGTGCCAGCAGTAGGGGACAGGGCTACGAGCAGTACTTC. The variable domain in full, with the rest retrieved from reference TRBV2 and TRBJ2-7, is EPEVTQTPSHQVTQMGQEVILRCVPISNHLYFYWYRQILGQKVEFLVSFYNNEISEKSEIFDDQFSVERPDGSNFTLKIRSTKLEDSAMYFCASSRGQGYEQYFGPGTRLTVT.

The V and J genes are TRBV2 and TRBJ1-1; D is unresolved. Germline lookup yields CDR1 SNHLY and CDR2 FYNNEI. CDR3 length: 16 residues. V was cut by 6 bases and J by 0 bases, with 17 bases left in between. In nucleotides, the CDR3 is TGTGCCAGCAGGGACTTCAGCCAGCTCATGAACACTGAAGCTTTCTTT. Protein: CASRDFSQLMNTEAFF.

The CDR3: CASSLWEDQPQHF. DNA of the CDR3: TGTGCCAGCAGCTTATGGGAAGATCAGCCCCAGCATTTT. V usage is TRBV7-2 and J usage is TRBJ1-5; no clear D gene. The length of the CDR3 is 13 residues. The V end lost 2 bases, the J end lost 5 bases, and 7 bases lay between the germline ends. Germline assignment: CDR1 SGHTA and CDR2 FQGNSA.

The genes are TRBV5-4 and TRBJ2-1; tentative D call: TRBD1 (7 bases). V shed 4 bases and J shed 3 bases, with 14 bases lying between them. CDR3 length equals 15 residues. The germline gives CDR1 SGHNT, CDR2 YYREEE (reference sequence). CDR3: CASSPGGSRYNEQFF. In DNA, the CDR3 is TGTGCCAGCAGCCCAGGGGGGAGCCGCTACAATGAGCAGTTCTTC.

The chain uses TRBV4-3 and TRBJ2-1; D is uncertain. CDR3 length: 15 residues. Trimming cost V 3 bases and J 2 bases, with 11 bases left between them. Germline loops: CDR1 LGHNA, CDR2 YSLEER. The DNA for the CDR3 is TGCGCCAGCAGCCACGCCGTAAATCCCTACAATGAGCAGTTCTTC. Its translation is CASSHAVNPYNEQFF.

This sequence joins TRBV7-9 and TRBJ2-3; D uncertain. Deletions cut 2 bases from V and 2 bases from J, with 5 bases between. Germline CDR1 SEHNR, CDR2 FQNEAQ (reference sequence). The CDR3 extends over 13 amino acids. This CDR3 reads CASSLQPTDTQYF. The CDR3 nucleotides are TGTGCCAGCAGCTTACAACCCACAGATACGCAGTATTTT.

The V gene is TRBV2, the J gene TRBJ2-7, with D possibly being TRBD1 or TRBD2 (6 bases each). In germline, CDR1 is SNHLY, CDR2 FYNNEI. The germline V and J ends were trimmed by 7 bases and 4 bases, with 14 bases remaining between them. This CDR3 is built from 13 residues. In DNA form, the CDR3 reads TGTGCCAGCATCTCCGGGGGCGAGTACGAGCAGTACTTC. This gives the protein CASISGGEYEQYF.

This clone appeared many times. The J gene is TRBJ1-4, the V gene TRBV5-1; TRBD1 agrees at 7 bases. V shed 0 bases, J shed 5 bases, and the junction held 1 base outside the gene matches. CDR3 length: 14 amino acids. Germline V gene sequence: CDR1 SGHRS, CDR2 YFSETQ. CDR3 coding DNA: TGCGCCAGCAGCTTGGGACAGGGAAATGAAAAACTGTTTTTT. It codes for CASSLGQGNEKLFF.

The chain couples TRBV29-1 to TRBJ1-1; 7 bases agree with TRBD1. The CDR3 is 13 amino acids. Germline CDR1 reads SQVTM; CDR2 reads ANQGSEA. Trimming took 5 bases from V and 5 from J; bases not matched to a gene: 8. The DNA of the CDR3 is TGCAGCGTTTGGGCAGGGGGTGGGACTGAAGCTTTCTTT. Its protein product is CSVWAGGGTEAFF.

The V gene is TRBV6-2 or TRBV6-3, the J gene TRBJ1-4; no reliable D call. There are 14 residues in the CDR3. Germline CDR1 reads MNHEY; CDR2 reads SVGEGT. Deletions cut 2 bases from V and 0 bases from J, with 4 bases between. Written as DNA, the CDR3 is TGTGCCAGCAGTTACCGGGCAACTAATGAAAAACTGTTTTTT. Protein: CASSYRATNEKLFF.

The J gene is TRBJ1-4, the V gene TRBV19; TRBD1 might be the D (6 bases). Germline lookup yields CDR1 LNHDA and CDR2 SQIVND (reference sequence). This CDR3 is built from 15 residues. Trimming stripped 2 bases from V and 4 bases from J, with 11 bases between. The CDR3 here is CASSIYREGNEKLFF. The CDR3 DNA sequence: TGTGCCAGTAGTATATACAGGGAAGGTAATGAAAAACTGTTTTTT.

The chain is built from TRBV6-6 and TRBJ1-6, with TRBD1 identical over 7 bases. The length of the CDR3 is 15 residues. Germline lookup yields CDR1 MNHNY and CDR2 SVGAGI (reference sequence). The junction had 8 bases not matched to a gene; V was cut back by 5 bases and J by 7 bases. This chain's CDR3 is CASSAIRGLNSPLHF. In DNA, the CDR3 is TGTGCCAGCAGTGCAATAAGGGGGCTCAATTCACCCCTCCACTTT.

This sequence joins TRBV6-2 or TRBV6-3 and TRBJ1-5; D not resolved. V gave up 5 bases and J gave up 3 bases, with 11 bases separating them. The V gene's germline CDR1 is MNHEY and CDR2 SVGEGT. This CDR3 is built from 14 residues. CDR3 nucleotide sequence: TGTGCCAGCAGTCCCGTGGTGCCCAATCAGCCCCAGCATTTT. Translating gives CASSPVVPNQPQHF.

There are a few counts of this clone. The gene calls are TRBV2 and TRBJ1-5, with no clear D. V was trimmed by 4 bases and J by 0 bases, leaving 7 bases between them. The CDR3 sequence is 14 residues long. Germline-derived CDR1 and CDR2 are SNHLY and FYNNEI. CDR3 nucleotide sequence: TGTGCCAGCAGTGCGGGATTTAGCAATCAGCCCCAGCATTTT. It encodes CASSAGFSNQPQHF.